The 3 T cell receptor beta chains below all came from one sample that was sequenced in a study of cytomegalovirus exposure and HLA in healthy donors. PCR used 60 Vbeta primers and 13 Jbeta primers. The data were produced by immunoSEQ multiplex PCR, yet TCRdb's version contains in-frame clones alone and is incomplete. Of more than 90,000 clones in the sample, around three quarters were seen once. Sequencing input: PBMCs. All receptors come from a woman under 30 in good health and CMV-seropositive.

V and J are TRBV4-1 and TRBJ1-2; TRBD1 is a possible D gene (6 bases). V lost 0 bases and J lost 13, with 12 bases in between. Germline V gives CDR1 MGHRA, CDR2 YSYEKL. This CDR3 is built from 12 residues. The chain's CDR3 is CASSQDARGTTF. CDR3 nucleotide sequence: TGCGCCAGCAGCCAAGATGCGAGGGGGACCACCTTC.

The chain has TRBV19 and TRBJ2-7; 14 bases line up with TRBD2. The CDR3 is 15 amino acids. V shed 4 bases and J 4 bases; nucleotides not matched to a gene: 3. Germline V gene lookup returns CDR1 LNHDA and CDR2 SQIVND (reference sequence). The CDR3 spells CASSTRTSGRYEQYF. CDR3 DNA sequence: TGTGCCAGTAGTACACGGACTAGCGGGAGGTACGAGCAGTACTTC.

The rearrangement links TRBV5-4 to TRBJ1-1, with D maybe TRBD1 (5 bases). This CDR3 contains 16 residues. Per the germline V gene, CDR1 is SGHNT and CDR2 is YYREEE (reference sequence). Between the trimmed V and J ends, which lost 1 base and 7 bases, there was a span of 20 bases. DNA of the CDR3: TGTGCCAGCAGCTTGCCCCCAGGGAATATTGACGTTGAAGCTTTCTTT. Encoded protein: CASSLPPGNIDVEAFF.